Detailed here is one T cell receptor beta chain. Its cognate antigen is unknown. MiXCR, run by TCRdb on the 5' RACE reads, gives a single entry per CDR3 protein. This sample has fewer than 250,000 distinct CDR3 sequences, with roughly 32% found just once. The V gene's germline CDR1 is DFQATT and CDR2 SNEGSKA (reference sequence). The CDR3 length is 15 residues. Trimming took off 1 base at V and 5 bases at J, with 15 bases between the two ends. The sample belongs to a study of CD8 T cells in ankylosing spondylitis. Study-level findings and limits: Clones linked to disease, bearing a CD8+ phenotype, were relatively rare in peripheral blood.

Sequencing used blood, either unsorted or a sorted T cell fraction (not recorded which). The sequence was obtained from a male donor with ankylosing spondylitis or in good health (not recorded which). This chain uses TRBV20-1 with TRBJ2-1; unclear D gene. The CDR3 region has the DNA TGCAGTGCTAGAGTGTGGGTGCCCTTGGACAATGAGCAGTTCTTC. It translates to CSARVWVPLDNEQFF.